A selection of T cell receptor beta chains follows, all from one sample in a study of shared clonotypes between healthy human individuals. Clones were sequenced by immunoSEQ multiplex PCR, and TCRdb holds only the in-frame ones, with some missing. The sample carries about 1,900,000 clones, over 85% recorded once. The sample taken for sequencing was naive CD8+ T cells sorted from blood. Every receptor here comes from a man younger than 30 in good health. Each CDR3 is given with its conserved first and last residue. Each record gives: CDR3 DNA, CDR3 protein, J gene, D gene, V gene, clone size. The D gene is left open where the match is weak. Clone size, where shown, is once, few, many, or a class for clones that have expanded.

DNA: TGTGCCAGCAGCCCCAGATCGGGACAAATTACCTACGAGCAGTACTTC
CDR3: CASSPRSGQITYEQYF
J: TRBJ2-7
D: NA
V: TRBV7-9
size: NA

DNA: TGCGCCAGCAGCCAGGAGGGGCCTTACACTGAAGCTTTCTTT
CDR3: CASSQEGPYTEAFF
J: TRBJ1-1
D: NA
V: TRBV4-1
size: NA

DNA: TGTGCCTGGAGGACAGATTTCTCTGGAAACACCATATATTTT
CDR3: CAWRTDFSGNTIYF
J: TRBJ1-3
D: NA
V: TRBV30
size: NA

DNA: TGTGCCAGCAGCTTGAATAATGCGAACACTGAAGCTTTCTTT
CDR3: CASSLNNANTEAFF
J: TRBJ1-1
D: NA
V: TRBV7-8
size: NA

DNA: TGTGCCAGCAGTGAAGCTAGAATTTCATCGGCCTACAATCAGCCCCAGCATTTT
CDR3: CASSEARISSAYNQPQHF
J: TRBJ1-5
D: NA
V: TRBV6-1
size: NA

DNA: TGTGCCAGCAGCCACCCTCTAGGCGAGCAGTACTTC
CDR3: CASSHPLGEQYF
J: TRBJ2-7
D: NA
V: TRBV5-8
size: NA

DNA: TGTGCCAGCAGCCCTCAACTAGCGGGGGCAAACACCGGGGAGCTGTTTTTT
CDR3: CASSPQLAGANTGELFF
J: TRBJ2-2
D: TRBD2
V: TRBV7-8
size: once

DNA: TGTGCCAGCAGCTTCCTCCCCTCGGGGGAGCAGTACTTC
CDR3: CASSFLPSGEQYF
J: TRBJ2-7
D: NA
V: TRBV5-4
size: NA

DNA: TGTGCCAGCAGCCAAGTAGCTAGCGGGCACACAGATACGCAGTATTTT
CDR3: CASSQVASGHTDTQYF
J: TRBJ2-3
D: TRBD2
V: TRBV14
size: NA

DNA: TGCGCCAGCAGCTTGAGTAGGTTTACGGATACGCAGTATTTT
CDR3: CASSLSRFTDTQYF
J: TRBJ2-3
D: NA
V: TRBV5-1
size: NA

DNA: TGTGCCAGCAGCTTTTTGGGGGGCACAGATACGCAGTATTTT
CDR3: CASSFLGGTDTQYF
J: TRBJ2-3
D: NA
V: TRBV7-3
size: NA

DNA: TGTGCCAGCAGACAGGGAAACACTGAAGCTTTCTTT
CDR3: CASRQGNTEAFF
J: TRBJ1-1
D: NA
V: TRBV6-5
size: NA

DNA: TGTGCCAGCAGCTCGGACGGAGACTACGAGCAGTACTTC
CDR3: CASSSDGDYEQYF
J: TRBJ2-7
D: NA
V: TRBV5-4
size: NA

DNA: TGCGCCAGCAGCCTCGGGCCACCACTTGAAGCTTTCTTT
CDR3: CASSLGPPLEAFF
J: TRBJ1-1
D: NA
V: TRBV5-1
size: NA

DNA: TGTGCCAGCAGTGATGGTTACACTGAAGCTTTCTTT
CDR3: CASSDGYTEAFF
J: TRBJ1-1
D: NA
V: TRBV25-1
size: NA

DNA: TGTGCCAGCAGCTCATATTCTGACGGACCATCGGACTTC
CDR3: CASSSYSDGPSDF
J: TRBJ1-2
D: NA
V: TRBV9
size: NA

DNA: TGTGCCAGCAGCCTAGGGGTGGGAAGCACTGAAGCTTTCTTT
CDR3: CASSLGVGSTEAFF
J: TRBJ1-1
D: NA
V: TRBV27
size: once

DNA: TGTGCCAGCAGCCGAGGGGGGTTGGAGACCCAGTACTTC
CDR3: CASSRGGLETQYF
J: TRBJ2-5
D: NA
V: TRBV9
size: NA

DNA: TGCGCCAGCAGCCAAGATCGGGGCACGCAGGGCCAGGGGGGCTACACCTTC
CDR3: CASSQDRGTQGQGGYTF
J: TRBJ1-2
D: NA
V: TRBV4-1
size: NA

DNA: TGTGCCAGCAGTCCTGGACAGCGTTACACTGAAGCTTTCTTT
CDR3: CASSPGQRYTEAFF
J: TRBJ1-1
D: NA
V: TRBV6-5
size: few

DNA: TGTGCCAGCAGCGTAGGTTCCACGTACACCGGGGAGCTGTTTTTT
CDR3: CASSVGSTYTGELFF
J: TRBJ2-2
D: NA
V: TRBV9
size: NA

DNA: TGTGCCAGCAGCCCCAGGGGCCAGGGGGGGACTGAAGCTTTCTTT
CDR3: CASSPRGQGGTEAFF
J: TRBJ1-1
D: TRBD1
V: TRBV7-6
size: NA

DNA: TGTGCCAGCAAGTATTACTGGTCAGGGGGAGTGGAGGCCTATGGCTACACCTTC
CDR3: CASKYYWSGGVEAYGYTF
J: TRBJ1-2
D: TRBD1
V: TRBV28
size: NA

DNA: TGTGCCAGTAGTATTTGGAGCTCTGGGGCCAACGTCCTGACTTTC
CDR3: CASSIWSSGANVLTF
J: TRBJ2-6
D: NA
V: TRBV19
size: NA

DNA: TGTGCCAGTCTTGGGTGGGACAGGGTAAACACTGAAGCTTTCTTT
CDR3: CASLGWDRVNTEAFF
J: TRBJ1-1
D: TRBD1
V: TRBV6-1
size: NA

DNA: TGCGCCAGCAGCTTGGAGGGGGGCCTTGGAGATACGCAGTATTTT
CDR3: CASSLEGGLGDTQYF
J: TRBJ2-3
D: NA
V: TRBV5-1
size: NA

DNA: TGTGCCAGCAGCTTCCCCCGGGACACGGACCCCTACGAGCAGTACTTC
CDR3: CASSFPRDTDPYEQYF
J: TRBJ2-7
D: NA
V: TRBV5-4
size: NA

DNA: TGTGCCAGCAGTTTAAGTGGGCAGTCTGGGGCCAACGTCCTGACTTTC
CDR3: CASSLSGQSGANVLTF
J: TRBJ2-6
D: NA
V: TRBV27
size: NA

DNA: TGTGCCAGCAGCGCCCCCGCCTACAATGAGCAGTTCTTC
CDR3: CASSAPAYNEQFF
J: TRBJ2-1
D: NA
V: TRBV9
size: NA

DNA: TGTGCCAGCAGGCAGGGTGGAGAGCCCCAGCATTTT
CDR3: CASRQGGEPQHF
J: TRBJ1-5
D: NA
V: TRBV27
size: NA

DNA: TGTGCCAGCAGTCCCCTGGGGTCCCTAGCGGGGGGGTACAATGAGCAGTTCTTC
CDR3: CASSPLGSLAGGYNEQFF
J: TRBJ2-1
D: TRBD2
V: TRBV28
size: NA

DNA: TGTGCTAGCAGCCCTGCCGGGGGGCGAGGCGAGCAGTACTTC
CDR3: CASSPAGGRGEQYF
J: TRBJ2-7
D: NA
V: TRBV7-7
size: NA

DNA: TGTGCCAGCAGCGGGGGCAGCTCCTACGAGCAGTACTTC
CDR3: CASSGGSSYEQYF
J: TRBJ2-7
D: NA
V: TRBV9
size: few

DNA: TGTGCCAGCAGTGAATACTCTAGGGGCAGTTCAACTAATGAAAAACTGTTTTTT
CDR3: CASSEYSRGSSTNEKLFF
J: TRBJ1-4
D: NA
V: TRBV25-1
size: NA

DNA: TGTGCCAGTAGTATCGGAATAAGTATAGCTTACGAGCAGTACTTC
CDR3: CASSIGISIAYEQYF
J: TRBJ2-7
D: NA
V: TRBV19
size: NA

DNA: TGTGCCAGCAGCGATACAGGGGATCGCAATGAGCAGTTCTTC
CDR3: CASSDTGDRNEQFF
J: TRBJ2-1
D: TRBD1
V: TRBV6-6
size: once

DNA: TGTGCCAGCAGTGAAGCGGGGTTCGTCACAGATACGCAGTATTTT
CDR3: CASSEAGFVTDTQYF
J: TRBJ2-3
D: NA
V: TRBV6-1
size: NA

DNA: TGCAGCGTTGTGGGGGACAGGGGGACCGGGGAGCTGTTTTTT
CDR3: CSVVGDRGTGELFF
J: TRBJ2-2
D: TRBD1
V: TRBV29-1
size: NA

DNA: TGTGCCAGCAGCAACCTTCAGGGTACCGAGCAGTACTTC
CDR3: CASSNLQGTEQYF
J: TRBJ2-7
D: NA
V: TRBV2
size: NA

DNA: TGTGCCAGTAGGGCGACGATAAGCAATCAGCCCCAGCATTTT
CDR3: CASRATISNQPQHF
J: TRBJ1-5
D: NA
V: TRBV19
size: once

DNA: TGTGCCAGCAGCGGCGCCGACAAATCCACAGATACGCAGTATTTT
CDR3: CASSGADKSTDTQYF
J: TRBJ2-3
D: NA
V: TRBV6-1
size: once

DNA: TGCGCCAGCAGACCCCTAGCGGGGGAAGAGACCCAGTACTTC
CDR3: CASRPLAGEETQYF
J: TRBJ2-5
D: TRBD2
V: TRBV4-1
size: NA

DNA: TGTGCCAGCAGCCAAGCGTTGGGAGCGGCGGCCACCTTTCAAGAGACCCAGTACTTC
CDR3: CASSQALGAAATFQETQYF
J: TRBJ2-5
D: NA
V: TRBV14
size: NA

DNA: TGTGCCAGCTCCCCAGGGACAGGGGTTTTTAGGACTGAAGCTTTCTTT
CDR3: CASSPGTGVFRTEAFF
J: TRBJ1-1
D: TRBD1
V: TRBV2
size: NA

DNA: TGTGCCAGCAGCCCGCACGAGAGCTCCTACGAGCAGTACTTC
CDR3: CASSPHESSYEQYF
J: TRBJ2-7
D: NA
V: TRBV9
size: NA

DNA: TGTGCCAGCAGCTTAATTCGCGGGACAAGGGGCCCGTGGGTATCCTACGAGCAGTACTTC
CDR3: CASSLIRGTRGPWVSYEQYF
J: TRBJ2-7
D: NA
V: TRBV7-3
size: once

DNA: TGTGCCAGCAGTCGCACGGGACTAGTTACTGAGCAGTTCTTC
CDR3: CASSRTGLVTEQFF
J: TRBJ2-1
D: TRBD2
V: TRBV28
size: NA

DNA: TGTGCCAGCAGTTACTCGGGTACCGCCGCAGATGAAGCTTTCTTT
CDR3: CASSYSGTAADEAFF
J: TRBJ1-1
D: NA
V: TRBV6-5
size: NA

DNA: TGTGCCAGCAGTTACGTAGCGGGGTTCGAGACCCAGTACTTC
CDR3: CASSYVAGFETQYF
J: TRBJ2-5
D: TRBD2
V: TRBV6-5
size: NA

DNA: TGTGCCAGCAGTGAAGATCGGGGGGCGGGTTACGAGCAGTACTTC
CDR3: CASSEDRGAGYEQYF
J: TRBJ2-7
D: NA
V: TRBV6-1
size: NA

DNA: TGTGCCAGCAGCCCGGGACTCCTCACCGGGGAGCTGTTTTTT
CDR3: CASSPGLLTGELFF
J: TRBJ2-2
D: NA
V: TRBV14
size: NA

DNA: TGTGCCAGCAGTCTTCAGGGTTCCTCTTCCTACGAGCAGTACTTC
CDR3: CASSLQGSSSYEQYF
J: TRBJ2-7
D: NA
V: TRBV14
size: NA

DNA: TGTGCCAGCAGCCCAAGCAACACAGATACGCAGTATTTT
CDR3: CASSPSNTDTQYF
J: TRBJ2-3
D: NA
V: TRBV7-8
size: NA